The 3 T cell receptor beta chains given below trace back to one sample, sequenced in a study of cytomegalovirus exposure and HLA in healthy donors. PCR employed 60 Vbeta and 13 Jbeta primers. Some clones are missing from TCRdb's copy, which holds only in-frame ones; the method was immunoSEQ multiplex PCR. Of fewer than 200,000 clones in the sample, approximately 77% were seen once. Sequenced material: PBMCs. Source of these receptors: a male donor in good health and CMV-seronegative.

This chain uses TRBV6-6 with TRBJ1-4; D is unresolved. Looked up from germline, CDR1 is MNHNY and CDR2 is SVGAGI (reference sequence). Trimming cost V 4 bases and J 3 bases, with 3 bases left between them. The CDR3 has 12 amino acids. CDR3 sequence: CASSFSNEKLFF. In DNA form, the CDR3 reads TGTGCCAGCAGTTTCTCTAATGAAAAACTGTTTTTT.

Of note for this clone: Its ends do not fully match the called genes, so a read error is possible. Other nucleotide sequences from this sample produce the same CDR3. The V and J genes are TRBV7-9 and TRBJ1-2; 9 nucleotides match TRBD1. This CDR3 has 15 amino acids. The V gene's germline CDR1 is SEHNR and CDR2 FQNEAQ (reference sequence). The CDR3 DNA reads TGTGCCAGCAGTTTAGGGACAGGGTCAAACTATGGCTACACCTTC. This gives the protein CASSLGTGSNYGYTF.

The V call is TRBV7-6, the J call TRBJ1-6; D not resolved. The ends were cut back, 6 bases at V and 8 bases at J, with 14 bases in the middle. The germline V gene has CDR1 SGHVS and CDR2 FNYEAQ. This CDR3 comprises 14 residues. The CDR3, as DNA: TGTGCCAGCAGTCCTCGGGTCGCAGATTCACCCCTCCACTTT. It specifies CASSPRVADSPLHF. Full variable domain (missing parts from reference TRBV7-6 and TRBJ1-6): GAGVSQSPRYKVTKRGQDVALRCDPISGHVSLYWYRQALGQGPEFLTYFNYEAQQDKSGLPNDRFSAERPEGSISTLTIQRTEQRDSAMYRCASSPRVADSPLHFGNGTRLTVT.